What follows describes a single T cell receptor beta chain. These data are taken from a study of OX40 agonist ivuxolimab in advanced cancers. Study-wide context: Participants, 70% to 90% male, averaged approximately 56 years of age, ranging from roughly 23 to 90. Having had anti-PD-1, anti-PD-L1 or anti-CTLA-4 therapy before was allowed, and approximately 40% had some.

Only in-frame clones appear in the TCRdb table, and some are missing; sequencing was by immunoSEQ multiplex PCR. The profile covers around 80,000 clones, with approximately 90% appearing a single time and 0.15% to 0.2% taken by the ten largest. The specimen was CD4+ or CD8+ T cells sorted from blood, collected in a trial of the OX40 agonist ivuxolimab. This clonotype was sampled from an adult with an advanced solid tumor such as melanoma, head and neck, liver or kidney cancer.

In nucleotides, the CDR3 is TGTGCCAGCAGCCAAAGGGACTCGGGAAGGGGCAATGAGCAGTTCTTC. Translation gives CASSQRDSGRGNEQFF. The genes are TRBV11-2 and TRBJ2-1; D might be TRBD2 (6 bases). V was trimmed by 5 bases and J by 6 bases, leaving 20 bases between them. The CDR3 is 16 residues long. Germline lookup yields CDR1 SGHAT and CDR2 FQNNGV. Drawing the rest from reference TRBV11-2 and TRBJ2-1, the complete variable domain is EAGVAQSPRYKIIEKRQSVAFWCNPISGHATLYWYQQILGQGPKLLIQFQNNGVVDDSQLPKDRFSAERLKGVDSTLKIQPAKLEDSAVYLCASSQRDSGRGNEQFFGPGTRLTVL.